The 32 T cell receptor beta chains below all came from one sample that was sequenced in a study of cytomegalovirus exposure and HLA in healthy donors. Libraries were prepared by immunoSEQ multiplex PCR; TCRdb keeps only in-frame clonotypes and omits some of them. The table lists about 140,000 clones, about 86% of them singletons. The source material was PBMCs. These receptors all stem from a man between 18 and 35 years old in good health and CMV-seronegative.

The rearrangement links TRBV10-3 to TRBJ1-5; D gene unclear. Looked up from germline, CDR1 is ENHRY and CDR2 is SYGVKD. This CDR3 spans 15 amino acids. V gave up 2 bases and J gave up 8 bases, with 16 bases separating them. In DNA form, the CDR3 reads TGTGCCATCAGTGAGATCCGGGGTGCCGGGAAGCCCCAGCATTTT. As protein: CAISEIRGAGKPQHF.

This clone occurred once. A junction boundary mismatches the germline segment, possibly from a read error. The chain recombines TRBV6-6 with TRBJ1-2; D is undetermined. CDR1 MNHNY and CDR2 SVGAGI come from the germline V gene (reference sequence). The CDR3 sequence is 14 residues long. The CDR3 sequence is CASSHSPHNYGYTF. The CDR3 DNA follows: TGTGCCAGCAGTCACTCCCCCCATAACTATGGCTACACCTTC.

The CDR3 region has the DNA TGCAGCGCCTCGGGGACTACTGGAAACACCATATATTTT. Translated: CSASGTTGNTIYF. The rearrangement uses TRBV29-1 and TRBJ1-3; perhaps TRBD1 as D (5 bases). V lost 7 bases to trimming and J lost 2 bases, with 12 bases between them. Per the germline V gene, CDR1 is SQVTM and CDR2 is ANQGSEA. This CDR3 has 13 amino acids.

The chain has TRBV7-2 and TRBJ2-5; tentative D call: TRBD1 (6 bases). The CDR3 contains 16 residues. Trimming shortened V by 3 bases and J by 5 bases, and 19 bases separated the two germline ends. The germline V gene encodes CDR1 SGHTA and CDR2 FQGNSA. The CDR3 loop reads CASSFPGQGIVETQYF. CDR3 sequence (DNA): TGTGCCAGCAGCTTCCCCGGGCAGGGGATAGTTGAGACCCAGTACTTC.

This chain links TRBV19 with TRBJ1-4; the D gene is possibly TRBD1 (6 bases). Looked up from germline, CDR1 is LNHDA and CDR2 is SQIVND (reference sequence). The CDR3 loop spans 14 amino acids. With 4 bases removed from V and 7 bases from J, the gap between germline ends came to 13 bases. The DNA of the CDR3 is TGTGCCAGTAGTAGTCAGGGGAGAGTTGAAAAACTGTTTTTT. Translating gives CASSSQGRVEKLFF.

The chain uses TRBV6-5 and TRBJ2-7; TRBD1 agrees at 8 bases. This CDR3 region has 15 residues. Per the germline V gene, CDR1 is MNHEY and CDR2 is SVGAGI. The J segment lost 0 bases and the V segment lost 6 bases, leaving 7 bases of the junction unmatched. CDR3 sequence (DNA): TGTGCCAGCAGGGGTTGGACAGGGAGCTCCTACGAGCAGTACTTC. Protein: CASRGWTGSSYEQYF.

The chain carries TRBV7-6 and TRBJ2-7, with 8 bases fitting TRBD2. The CDR3 loop spans 17 amino acids. With 4 bases clipped from V and 3 bases from J, the junction kept 14 bases outside the gene matches. Germline V CDR1 and CDR2: SGHVS, FNYEAQ. The CDR3 loop is CASSSSGTRKKGYEQYF. The CDR3 DNA sequence: TGTGCCAGCAGCTCTTCCGGGACTAGGAAAAAGGGCTACGAGCAGTACTTC.

The V gene is TRBV15, the J gene TRBJ1-5; 9 positions agree with TRBD1. Germline V CDR1 and CDR2: LNHNV, YYDKDF (reference sequence). The CDR3 contains 16 residues. The junction had 6 bases not matched to a gene; V was cut back by 1 base and J by 5 bases. Here the CDR3 reads CATSRGSGQGHQPQHF. The DNA of the CDR3 is TGTGCCACCAGCAGAGGTTCCGGACAGGGGCATCAGCCCCAGCATTTT.

The rearrangement uses TRBV5-1 and TRBJ2-1; D unresolved. CDR3 length: 13 residues. V was shortened by 0 bases and J by 7 bases, with 8 bases between the two germline ends. From germline, CDR1 is SGHRS and CDR2 YFSETQ. This CDR3 reads CASSLEQKNEQFF. In DNA, the CDR3 is TGCGCCAGCAGCTTGGAACAGAAAAATGAGCAGTTCTTC.

This chain links TRBV2 with TRBJ2-7, with D tentatively TRBD1 (6 bases). Trimming pared 6 bases from V and 5 bases from J, leaving 11 bases between. Germline CDR1 and CDR2: SNHLY and FYNNEI. The CDR3 totals 12 residues. CDR3 bases: TGTGCCAGCAGGGACAGTCTTCACGAGCAGTACTTC. Its translation: CASRDSLHEQYF.

This clone has just one count. V usage is TRBV19 and J usage is TRBJ2-3, with D possibly matching TRBD1 (6 bases). Germline V gives CDR1 LNHDA, CDR2 SQIVND (reference sequence). V was trimmed by 3 bases and J by 0 bases, leaving 10 bases between them. The CDR3 runs 15 residues. For the CDR3, the DNA is TGTGCCAGTAGTATTGGGGGCAGGAGCACAGATACGCAGTATTTT. It codes for CASSIGGRSTDTQYF.

The genes are TRBV4-3 and TRBJ2-7; no reliable D call. The CDR3 has 16 residues. The germline gives CDR1 LGHNA, CDR2 YSLEER. Trimming took off 3 bases at V and 5 bases at J, with 20 bases between the two ends. CDR3 bases: TGCGCCAGCAGCCAGGAGACGGTCCCCCCCTACAACGAGCAGTACTTC. Translation gives CASSQETVPPYNEQYF.

This clone was recorded at least ten times. The chain combines TRBV6-4 with TRBJ2-3, with TRBD2 matching 15 bases. This CDR3 comprises 16 residues. After removal of 3 bases from V and 4 bases from J, the junction contained 2 bases not matched to a gene. CDR1 is MRHNA, CDR2 SNTAGT, per germline. This CDR3 reads CASSEGLAGGPDTQYF. The DNA of the CDR3 is TGTGCCAGCAGTGAAGGACTAGCGGGGGGGCCAGATACGCAGTATTTT.

The chain has TRBV11-2 and TRBJ2-6; TRBD2 matches 9 bases. Germline CDR1 reads SGHAT; CDR2 reads FQNNGV. CDR3 length equals 15 residues. V lost 7 bases to trimming and J lost 3 bases; unmatched junction nucleotides: 4. CDR3 sequence (DNA): TGTGCCAGCACCCCAGCGGGGGGTGGGGCCAACGTCCTGACTTTC. It translates to CASTPAGGGANVLTF.

The V gene is TRBV14, the J gene TRBJ2-3; D gene unclear. Trimming left V 1 base short and J 10 bases short, with 15 bases between. From germline, CDR1 is SGHDN and CDR2 FVKESK. The CDR3 sequence is 14 residues long. The CDR3 DNA reads as TGTGCCAGCAGCCAAGTTGCTTTCCGGTCGGCGCAGTATTTT. Protein product: CASSQVAFRSAQYF.

This clone was recorded once. V and J are TRBV5-1 and TRBJ1-1, with D possibly TRBD1 on 6 matching bases. This CDR3 comprises 15 residues. Germline V gives CDR1 SGHRS, CDR2 YFSETQ. Trimming removed 0 bases at V and 2 bases at J, with 11 bases between. The CDR3: CASSLDTGLNTEAFF. As DNA, the CDR3 is TGCGCCAGCAGCTTGGATACAGGGCTTAACACTGAAGCTTTCTTT. The full variable domain, completed using reference TRBV5-1 and TRBJ1-1, is KAGVTQTPRYLIKTRGQQVTLSCSPISGHRSVSWYQQTPGQGLQFLFEYFSETQRNKGNFPGRFSGRQFSNSRSEMNVSTLELGDSALYLCASSLDTGLNTEAFFGQGTRLTVV.

The chain is built from TRBV7-6 and TRBJ2-2; D uncertain. Germline V lookup: CDR1 SGHVS, CDR2 FNYEAQ. V was shortened by 5 bases and J by 6 bases, with 10 bases between the two germline ends. The CDR3 has 13 amino acids. As DNA, the CDR3 is TGTGCCAGCAGCCTTCAGATGGCCGGGGAGCTGTTTTTT. It translates to CASSLQMAGELFF.

This chain links TRBV5-1 with TRBJ1-1; TRBD1 matches at 8 bases. The CDR3 totals 14 residues. The V gene's germline CDR1 is SGHRS and CDR2 YFSETQ. With 4 bases clipped from V and 5 bases from J, the junction kept 7 bases outside the gene matches. DNA for the CDR3: TGCGCCAGCAGCCAAATCAGGGGGCGAACTGAAGCTTTCTTT. It specifies CASSQIRGRTEAFF.

This sequence joins TRBV7-9 and TRBJ1-4; 7 nucleotides agree with TRBD1. V trimming: 6 bases; J trimming: 3 bases; junction bases outside the gene matches: 4. The CDR3 sequence is 14 residues long. Germline V CDR1 and CDR2: SEHNR, FQNEAQ (reference sequence). CDR3 region: CASRTGIPNEKLFF. The CDR3, as DNA: TGTGCCAGCAGGACAGGGATACCTAATGAAAAACTGTTTTTT.

J is TRBJ1-1 and V is TRBV19; possible D gene TRBD1, 5 bases. Trimming took off 1 base at V and 4 bases at J, with 10 bases between the two ends. CDR3 length: 14 residues. CDR1 is LNHDA and CDR2 is SQIVND in the germline V gene (reference sequence). DNA for the CDR3: TGTGCCAGTAGTATAGCGGGGCGGGGCACTGAAGCTTTCTTT. Translated, it gives CASSIAGRGTEAFF.

The rearrangement links TRBV7-8 to TRBJ2-1; TRBD2 agrees at 8 bases. J was trimmed by 9 bases and V by 5 bases; bases with no gene match: 12. The CDR3 sequence is 15 residues long. Germline values: CDR1 SGHVS, CDR2 FQNEAQ. The CDR3 nucleotides are TGTGCCAGCAGCCTCGGGAGGGCAGGGAAAGTTGAGCAGTTCTTC. It is translated as CASSLGRAGKVEQFF.

The genes are TRBV7-9 and TRBJ2-1; the D gene is possibly TRBD1 (6 bases). The CDR3 totals 14 residues. V lost 5 bases and J 7 bases, leaving 15 bases between the germline ends. The germline V gene has CDR1 SEHNR and CDR2 FQNEAQ (reference sequence). CDR3: CASSAPGTRNEQFF. As DNA, the CDR3 is TGTGCCAGCAGCGCTCCCGGGACACGAAATGAGCAGTTCTTC.

The genes are TRBV15 and TRBJ2-2; TRBD2 agrees at 7 bases. The V gene's germline CDR1 is LNHNV and CDR2 YYDKDF (reference sequence). V trimming: 1 base; J trimming: 8 bases; junction bases outside the gene matches: 4. The length of the CDR3 is 14 residues. The CDR3, as DNA: TGTGCCACCAGCAGAGCCACTAGCGAGGGGGAGCTGTTTTTT. Encoded protein: CATSRATSEGELFF.

V usage is TRBV5-5 and J usage is TRBJ2-7; D not certain. CDR1 is SGHKS, CDR2 YYEKEE, per germline (reference sequence). The CDR3 totals 12 residues. The germline V and J ends were trimmed by 1 base and 1 base, with 3 bases remaining between them. The CDR3: CASSLPSYEQYF. In DNA form, the CDR3 reads TGTGCCAGCAGCTTGCCATCCTACGAGCAGTACTTC.

J is TRBJ2-7 and V is TRBV20-1; D is uncertain. Germline values: CDR1 DFQATT, CDR2 SNEGSKA (reference sequence). Trimming took off 3 bases at V and 3 bases at J, with 6 bases between the two ends. The CDR3 is 11 residues long. CDR3 nucleotides: TGCAGTGCTAGTCCAATCTACGAGCAGTACTTC. Its translation is CSASPIYEQYF.

V and J are TRBV7-9 and TRBJ1-5; 10 positions agree with TRBD1. Germline V lookup: CDR1 SEHNR, CDR2 FQNEAQ (reference sequence). The V segment lost 6 bases and the J segment 2 bases; nucleotides outside the gene matches: 4. This CDR3 comprises 15 residues. CDR3 sequence reads: CASSLTGGGNQPQHF. DNA for the CDR3: TGTGCCAGCAGTTTGACAGGGGGCGGCAATCAGCCCCAGCATTTT.

CDR3 loop: CASSLKELRYEQYF. The CDR3 DNA sequence: TGTGCCAGCAGCTTAAAGGAACTACGCTACGAGCAGTACTTC. The rearrangement uses TRBV7-9 and TRBJ2-7; D not certain. V was shortened by 2 bases and J by 3 bases, with 11 bases between the two germline ends. The CDR3 contains 14 residues. The germline gives CDR1 SEHNR, CDR2 FQNEAQ (reference sequence). Full variable domain (remainder filled in from reference TRBV7-9 and TRBJ2-7): DTGVSQNPRHKITKRGQNVTFRCDPISEHNRLYWYRQTLGQGPEFLTYFQNEAQLEKSRLLSDRFSAERPKGSFSTLEIQRTEQGDSAMYLCASSLKELRYEQYFGPGTRLTVT.

The rearrangement joins TRBV7-9 to TRBJ2-1; unclear D gene. The CDR3 loop spans 13 amino acids. In germline, CDR1 is SEHNR, CDR2 FQNEAQ (reference sequence). The V and J ends lost 7 bases and 5 bases respectively, with 12 bases between them. This chain's CDR3 is CASNSYADNEQFF. CDR3 in DNA: TGTGCCAGCAACTCATACGCCGACAATGAGCAGTTCTTC. The variable domain in full, with the rest retrieved from reference TRBV7-9 and TRBJ2-1, is DTGVSQNPRHKITKRGQNVTFRCDPISEHNRLYWYRQTLGQGPEFLTYFQNEAQLEKSRLLSDRFSAERPKGSFSTLEIQRTEQGDSAMYLCASNSYADNEQFFGPGTRLTVL.

This clone was found many times. The J gene is TRBJ2-3, the V gene TRBV14; TRBD2 is a possible D gene (6 bases). Trimming pared 4 bases from V and 4 bases from J, leaving 9 bases between. CDR3 length equals 13 residues. The germline CDR1 and CDR2 sequences are SGHDN and FVKESK. The CDR3 DNA sequence: TGTGCCAGCAGCCTGTCGGGGGCAGATACGCAGTATTTT. This codes for CASSLSGADTQYF.

The chain couples TRBV28 to TRBJ2-5, with D uncertain. The length of the CDR3 is 14 residues. V lost 2 bases and J 0 bases, leaving 7 bases between the germline ends. The V gene's germline CDR1 is MDHEN and CDR2 SYDVKM. The DNA of the CDR3 is TGTGCCAGCAGTTTACGGTTTCACCAAGAGACCCAGTACTTC. Its translation: CASSLRFHQETQYF.

This clone was found once. CDR3 coding DNA: TGCGCCAGCAGCCAAGACACAACCTCCTACAATGAGCAGTTCTTC. This sequence encodes CASSQDTTSYNEQFF. V is TRBV4-1 and J is TRBJ2-1; D is undetermined. The germline CDR1 and CDR2 sequences are MGHRA and YSYEKL. The V end was cut by 0 bases, the J end by 0 bases, with 6 bases between. CDR3 size: 15 residues.

The chain employs TRBV9 and TRBJ2-5, with D perhaps matching TRBD2 (5 bases). Trimming pared 0 bases from V and 2 bases from J, leaving 14 bases between. This CDR3 has 16 residues. CDR1 and CDR2 from the germline V gene are SGDLS and YYNGEE. The CDR3 nucleotides are TGTGCCAGCAGCGTAGCGGGTAACACGGGACAAGAGACCCAGTACTTC. Its translation is CASSVAGNTGQETQYF.